This T cell receptor beta chain originates from a study of blood T cell repertoires in COVID-19. On the study more broadly: Both acute and convalescent COVID-19 samples were obtained from the United States, Italy and Spain. T cells, B-cell-depleted T cells, or PBMCs supplied cDNA or gDNA.

In germline, CDR1 is SEHNR, CDR2 FQNEAQ (reference sequence). V lost 2 bases, J lost 5 bases, and 7 bases lay in between. CDR3 size: 13 residues. Ten or more counts support this clone. Original data processing: Reference gene primer amplification gave nucleated cell count estimates. The table came from immunoSEQ multiplex PCR; TCRdb's copy has only in-frame clones and leaves some out. V, J and clone size are those of that table, while D and trimming were read from the DNA. This table holds 150,000 to 200,000 clones, about 80% found once. V and J are TRBV7-9 and TRBJ1-5, with unresolved D. Sequencing used peripheral blood. This sequence was found in a man aged 60-69 years with acute or convalescent COVID-19. The CDR3 sequence is CASSLTNDQPQHF. The CDR3 coding sequence is TGTGCCAGCAGCTTAACTAACGATCAGCCCCAGCATTTT.